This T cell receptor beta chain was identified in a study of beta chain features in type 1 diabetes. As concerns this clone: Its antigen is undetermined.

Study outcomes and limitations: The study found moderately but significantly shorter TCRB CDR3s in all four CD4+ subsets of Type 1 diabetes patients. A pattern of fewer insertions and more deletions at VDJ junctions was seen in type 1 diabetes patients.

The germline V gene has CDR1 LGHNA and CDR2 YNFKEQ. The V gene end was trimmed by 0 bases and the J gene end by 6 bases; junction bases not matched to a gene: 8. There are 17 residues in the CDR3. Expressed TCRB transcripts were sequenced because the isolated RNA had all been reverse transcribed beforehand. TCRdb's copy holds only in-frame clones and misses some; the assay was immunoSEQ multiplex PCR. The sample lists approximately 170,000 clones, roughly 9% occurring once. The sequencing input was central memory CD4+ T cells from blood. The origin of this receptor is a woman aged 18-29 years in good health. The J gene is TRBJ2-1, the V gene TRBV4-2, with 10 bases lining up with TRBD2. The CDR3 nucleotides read TGTGCCAGCAGCCAAGAGGGGCCGGGACTAGCGATCAATGAGCAGTTCTTC. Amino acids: CASSQEGPGLAINEQFF.